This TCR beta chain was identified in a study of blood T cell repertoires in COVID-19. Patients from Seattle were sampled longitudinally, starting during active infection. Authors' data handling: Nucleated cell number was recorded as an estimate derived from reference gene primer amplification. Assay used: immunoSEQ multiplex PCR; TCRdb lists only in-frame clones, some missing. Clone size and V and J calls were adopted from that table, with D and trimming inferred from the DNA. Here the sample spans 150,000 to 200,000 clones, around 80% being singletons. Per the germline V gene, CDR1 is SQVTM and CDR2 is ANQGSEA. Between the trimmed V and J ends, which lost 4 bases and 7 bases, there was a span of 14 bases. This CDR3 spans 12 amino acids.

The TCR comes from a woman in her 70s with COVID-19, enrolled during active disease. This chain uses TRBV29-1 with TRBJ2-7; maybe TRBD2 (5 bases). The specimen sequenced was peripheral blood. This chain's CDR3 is CSVVETPGEQYF. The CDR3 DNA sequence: TGCAGCGTTGTGGAAACCCCGGGGGAGCAGTACTTC.